These 17 T cell receptor beta chains were all obtained from the same sample, sequenced in a study of blood T cell repertoires in COVID-19. Assay used: immunoSEQ multiplex PCR; TCRdb lists only in-frame clones, some missing. Among 280,000 or so clones, around 88% were seen once, and the ten largest hold 5.5% to 8%. The sequencing input was peripheral blood. Receptors originate from a woman aged 25 to 39 who had recovered from COVID-19.

The chain combines TRBV18 with TRBJ1-3; 8 nucleotides line up with TRBD1. Trimming at V came to 4 bases and at J to 3 bases, leaving 2 bases not matched to a gene. The CDR3 extends over 14 amino acids. Per germline, CDR1 KGHSH and CDR2 LQKENI. DNA of the CDR3: TGTGCCAGCTCACAGGACAGGGATGGAAACACCATATATTTT. Its protein is CASSQDRDGNTIYF.

This chain connects TRBV11-1 to TRBJ2-5, with D hard to call. CDR1 SGHAT and CDR2 FQDESV come from the germline V gene (reference sequence). The CDR3 is 12 residues long. The V gene lost 4 bases and the J gene lost 5 bases, with 8 bases spanning the gap. The CDR3 nucleotides are TGTGCCAGCAGCTCAATCCGGGAGACCCAGTACTTC. Translation gives CASSSIRETQYF.

The V call is TRBV7-9, the J call TRBJ1-2, with D maybe TRBD1 (5 bases). This CDR3 is built from 13 residues. Between the trimmed V and J ends, which lost 1 base and 8 bases, there was a span of 11 bases. The germline CDR1 and CDR2 sequences are SEHNR and FQNEAQ (reference sequence). The CDR3, as DNA: TGTGCCAGCAGCTTAGGCGGGACGGGCGGCTACACCTTC. Protein product: CASSLGGTGGYTF.

This chain links TRBV7-6 with TRBJ2-5; D is unclear. Germline lookup yields CDR1 SGHVS and CDR2 FNYEAQ. The CDR3 has 11 residues. Trimming stripped 4 bases from V and 5 bases from J, with 5 bases between. DNA of the CDR3: TGTGCCAGCAGCTCGGTGGAGACCCAGTACTTC. Its translation: CASSSVETQYF.

This chain uses TRBV5-8 with TRBJ1-2, with 12 bases fitting TRBD1. CDR1 and CDR2 (germline): SGHTS, YDEGEE. This CDR3 comprises 15 residues. The V gene end was trimmed by 3 bases and the J gene end by 6 bases; junction bases not matched to a gene: 6. CDR3 residues: CASSSPGTGGDGYTF. As DNA, the CDR3 is TGTGCCAGCAGCTCCCCCGGGACAGGGGGCGATGGCTACACCTTC.

The chain combines TRBV7-2 with TRBJ2-4; D call uncertain. With 2 bases removed from V and 11 bases from J, the gap between germline ends came to 7 bases. Germline lookup yields CDR1 SGHTA and CDR2 FQGNSA. This CDR3 has 11 amino acids. The CDR3 DNA sequence: TGTGCCAGCAGCTTACTAGACCTTCAGTACTTC. Translating gives CASSLLDLQYF.

The chain combines TRBV20-1 with TRBJ2-1, with TRBD2 as a possible D gene (7 bases). CDR3 length equals 11 residues. Looked up from germline, CDR1 is DFQATT and CDR2 is SNEGSKA (reference sequence). V was cut by 5 bases and J by 11 bases, with 13 bases left in between. This CDR3 is CSAQGGAQQFF. CDR3 nucleotides: TGCAGTGCTCAAGGGGGGGCACAGCAGTTCTTC.

In the case of this clone: Other DNA variants within this sample encode the same CDR3. CDR3 sequence reads: CASSEAGGAGETQYF. The CDR3 nucleotides read TGTGCCAGCAGTGAAGCCGGGGGGGCAGGGGAGACCCAGTACTTC. The chain combines TRBV6-1 with TRBJ2-5, with 8 nucleotides matching TRBD2. CDR1 and CDR2 (germline): MNHNS, SASEGT. Trimming cost V 0 bases and J 5 bases; bases outside gene matches: 5. CDR3 size: 15 residues.

This clone was seen only once. This chain connects TRBV27 to TRBJ1-1; TRBD1 might be the D (5 bases). With 3 bases removed from V and 6 bases from J, the gap between germline ends came to 11 bases. From germline, CDR1 is MNHEY and CDR2 SMNVEV (reference sequence). The CDR3 runs to 13 residues. CDR3 bases: TGTGCCAGCAGTTTCAGGGATAACCCTGAAGCTTTCTTT. It codes for CASSFRDNPEAFF.

The chain joins TRBV28 to TRBJ1-6; tentative D call: TRBD1 (6 bases). V gave up 2 bases and J gave up 11 bases, with 16 bases separating them. The germline V gene encodes CDR1 MDHEN and CDR2 SYDVKM. The CDR3 runs to 15 residues. As DNA, the CDR3 is TGTGCCAGCAGTTTAACAGGACAGTTGTTTACACCCCTCCACTTT. Translation: CASSLTGQLFTPLHF.

The J gene is TRBJ2-5, the V gene TRBV7-9, with 10 bases fitting TRBD2. The ends lost 5 bases at V and 5 bases at J; junction bases unmatched: 11. CDR1 SEHNR and CDR2 FQNEAQ come from the germline V gene (reference sequence). The length of the CDR3 is 16 residues. For the CDR3, the DNA is TGTGCCAGCAGCACGCAAGCGGGGGGGCGTAGTGAGACCCAGTACTTC. This sequence encodes CASSTQAGGRSETQYF.

This chain uses TRBV7-2 with TRBJ1-4; D remains ambiguous. Per germline, CDR1 SGHTA and CDR2 FQGNSA. V was cut by 3 bases and J by 7 bases, with 9 bases left in between. This CDR3 has 13 residues. The CDR3 loop reads CASSLSSAEKLFF. Written as DNA, the CDR3 is TGTGCCAGCAGCTTGAGCAGCGCTGAAAAACTGTTTTTT. Drawing the rest from reference TRBV7-2 and TRBJ1-4, the complete variable domain is GAGVSQSPSNKVTEKGKDVELRCDPISGHTALYWYRQSLGQGLEFLIYFQGNSAPDKSGLPSDRFSAERTGGSVSTLTIQRTQQEDSAVYLCASSLSSAEKLFFGSGTQLSVL.

The rearrangement links TRBV19 to TRBJ1-6, with 7 nucleotides matching TRBD1. This CDR3 has 16 residues. The junction had 4 bases not matched to a gene; V was cut back by 5 bases and J by 0 bases. The germline gives CDR1 LNHDA, CDR2 SQIVND (reference sequence). The CDR3 sequence: CASSAGQSSYNSPLHF. In DNA, the CDR3 is TGTGCCAGTAGTGCGGGACAGAGCTCCTATAATTCACCCCTCCACTTT.

Only one count was recorded for this clone. V and J are TRBV28 and TRBJ1-1, with TRBD1 matching 8 bases. The J segment lost 1 base and the V segment lost 5 bases, leaving 3 bases of the junction unmatched. There are 14 residues in the CDR3. Germline V gene data show CDR1 as MDHEN and CDR2 as SYDVKM. CDR3 residues: CASSGRGQNTEAFF. CDR3 DNA sequence: TGTGCCAGCAGTGGCAGGGGGCAGAACACTGAAGCTTTCTTT.

This clone was recorded many times. The J gene is TRBJ1-5, the V gene TRBV10-1; D might be TRBD1 (6 bases). The CDR3 length is 14 residues. Looked up from germline, CDR1 is WNHNN and CDR2 is SYGVQD (reference sequence). V was shortened by 6 bases and J by 7 bases, with 16 bases between the two germline ends. CDR3 protein: CASSCEQGGQPQHF. For the CDR3, the DNA is TGCGCCAGCAGCTGTGAACAGGGTGGCCAGCCCCAGCATTTT.

J is TRBJ1-6 and V is TRBV14; D gene unclear. Per germline, CDR1 SGHDN and CDR2 FVKESK. Between the trimmed V and J ends, which lost 5 bases and 0 bases, there was a span of 8 bases. This CDR3 spans 15 amino acids. This CDR3 is CASSFLSSYNSPLHF. The CDR3 DNA reads as TGTGCCAGCAGCTTTCTAAGCTCCTATAATTCACCCCTCCACTTT.

The chain has TRBV28 and TRBJ2-2; weak D call: TRBD1 (5 bases). The CDR3 totals 16 residues. Germline V gene sequence: CDR1 MDHEN, CDR2 SYDVKM. Trimming left V 7 bases short and J 0 bases short, with 15 bases between. CDR3 DNA sequence: TGTGCCAGCACCTCGTGGGGCCGCCCGAACACCGGGGAGCTGTTTTTT. Protein sequence: CASTSWGRPNTGELFF.